One T cell receptor (beta chain) is described in this entry. What antigen it recognizes has not been identified. Within one base of it there is no much larger clone, and no base qualities were kept. This record belongs to a study of a mutant IDH1 vaccine in newly diagnosed glioma (dated by TCRdb to the early 2020s). A note on the overall study: Vaccination was initiated 4-6 weeks after radiotherapy alone, or concurrently with temozolomide cycles in the chemotherapy-containing groups. Longitudinal TCRB deep sequencing was done for about two dozen treated patients, wherever samples were available for exploratory analyses. Six visits were used for peripheral blood collection: V03 (baseline), V05, V07, V10, V12 and V13. The approximately 29 treated patients were approximately 62% male and around 40% female, with a mean age of approximately 40 years. Prior to enrollment, standard therapy consisting of radiotherapy alone, temozolomide alone, or radiochemotherapy with temozolomide had been administered to patients, with the combination being received by most patients. Visit V12 was the week-35 safety follow-up and visit V13 was the week-47 end of study. Study-level results and caveats: The authors stated that sample limitations prevented analyses of patient blood samples from being reproduced. Changes in the top peripheral T cell clonotypes picked up by TCRB sequencing did not appear to be linked to pseudoprogression. Immune responses induced by the vaccine were seen in roughly 92% of patients across multiple MHC alleles. Availability determined which PBMC samples were chosen for TCRB deep sequencing.

According to the germline V gene, CDR1 reads SGHVS and CDR2 reads FNYEAQ. Reading from cysteine to phenylalanine, the CDR3 counts 15 amino acids. The sequence is cut down to CDR3 DNA, 45 bases in frame from base 1. Trimming costs V 3 bases and J 1 base, and their ends lie 12 bases apart. The library was obtained by the immunoSEQ multiplex PCR assay. Rearranged TCR beta chain sequences were amplified with the hsTCRB Kit following the manufacturer's protocol. Sequencing of TCRB libraries was carried out on an Illumina MiSeq. On the authors' methods: The kit vendor's proprietary platform handled demultiplexing, trimming and gene mapping. TCRdb took this table from immuneACCESS and kept in-frame rearrangements with V and J called. Such tables lack part of the clones; where checked against another copy, unresolved V genes explain under half of the gap, and the rest is unexplained. The V and J calls and clone size were taken over from that table, and D and trimming were inferred from the DNA. Present in this sample are tens of thousands of clones, around 80% of which were seen just once. Under 4% of the sample is taken by the ten largest.

The meaning of the sample's time point label: week 35, safety follow-up. Each vaccine dose was 300 ug of a 20-mer mutant IDH1 peptide in Montanide, given subcutaneously with topical imiquimod. Patients were given eight vaccinations, in weeks 1, 3, 5, 7, 11, 15, 19 and 23, which matched visits V03 through V10. Donors had newly diagnosed WHO grade 3 or 4 IDH1-mutant astrocytomas with loss of nuclear ATRX. The samples were drawn from NOA16, a multicentre, single-arm, open-label phase I trial in Germany that tested a mutant IDH1 peptide vaccine in humans for the first time. Genomic DNA for TCRB sequencing was extracted from EDTA blood using the DNeasy Blood and Tissue Kit.

Sequenced material: PBMCs, taken from a glioma patient whose treatment included an IDH1 peptide vaccine. The sequence derives from a man in his forties with glioma. Some clones in this sample may be carry-over from other donors' samples. The chain couples TRBV7-6 to TRBJ1-1; no D gene call is confident. For the CDR3, the sequence is CASSFSAETNTEAFF. The DNA reads TGTGCCAGCAGCTTTTCTGCAGAGACGAACACTGAAGCTTTCTTT. Extended through the reference TRBV7-6 and TRBJ1-1 proteins, this CDR3 yields the full variable domain: GAGVSQSPRYKVTKRGQDVALRCDPISGHVSLYWYRQALGQGPEFLTYFNYEAQQDKSGLPNDRFSAERPEGSISTLTIQRTEQRDSAMYRCASSFSAETNTEAFFGQGTRLTVV.